This T cell receptor (beta chain) was captured by sequencing in a study of T cells in Graves' hyperthyroidism and ophthalmopathy. Study-level points and caveats: Stable hyperthyroidism was told apart from ophthalmopathy by a model built on 13 V-J features.

From RNA transcripts, TCR beta CDR3 regions were amplified. Carried out on the TCR CDR3, a first-round RT-PCR used the HTBI primer set. Each CDR3 protein is one row after TCRdb ran MiXCR on the multiplex PCR reads. Of hundreds of thousands of distinct CDR3 sequences listed, 40% to 55% are singletons. Regarding this clonotype: Its antigen remains unidentified.

The CDR3 length is 15 residues. The V and J ends lost 0 bases and 0 bases respectively, with 8 bases between them. CDR1 is MNHEY and CDR2 is SVGAGI in the germline V gene. Specimen: peripheral blood or thyroid tissue (not recorded which). V gene TRBV6-5 combines with J gene TRBJ1-1; D uncertain. This sequence was found in a woman younger than 35 with Graves' hyperthyroidism. CDR3 nucleotide sequence: TGTGCCAGCAGTTACTCGGTAATCCTGAACACTGAAGCTTTCTTT. Translated: CASSYSVILNTEAFF.